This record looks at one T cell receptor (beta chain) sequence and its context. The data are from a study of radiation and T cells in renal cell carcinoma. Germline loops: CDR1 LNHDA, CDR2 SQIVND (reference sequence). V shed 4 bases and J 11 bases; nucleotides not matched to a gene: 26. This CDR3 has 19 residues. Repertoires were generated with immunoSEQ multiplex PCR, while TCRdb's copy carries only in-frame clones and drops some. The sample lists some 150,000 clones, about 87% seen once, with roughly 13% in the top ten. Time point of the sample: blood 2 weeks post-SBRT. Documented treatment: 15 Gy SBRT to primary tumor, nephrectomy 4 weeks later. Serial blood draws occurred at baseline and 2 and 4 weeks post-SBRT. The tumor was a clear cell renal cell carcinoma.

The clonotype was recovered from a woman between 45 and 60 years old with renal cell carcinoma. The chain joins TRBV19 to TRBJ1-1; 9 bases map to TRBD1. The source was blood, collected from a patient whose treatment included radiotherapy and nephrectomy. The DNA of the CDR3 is TGTGCCAGTAGTACCCCCCCGGGACAGGGAGGCTTTCAAGGGGTGATGGCTTTCTTT. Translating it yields CASSTPPGQGGFQGVMAFF.